These 19 T cell receptor beta chains were all obtained from the same sample, sequenced in a study of T cell clonotyping in hematopoietic cell transplantation (dated by TCRdb to about 2021). Library preparation was by the immunoSEQ multiplex PCR assay. The table comes from immuneACCESS by way of TCRdb, which keeps in-frame sequences with V and J called. Part of the clones is missing from these tables; in studies checked, under half for an unresolved V gene and the rest for unknown reasons. The sample table contains 1,500 to 2,000 clones; only one count was recorded for around 80% of them. The ten largest account for around 4.9% of the sample. The sample's time point label, in plain terms: 30 days after allo-HCT. The sequences come from PBMCs, collected 30 days after allogeneic stem cell transplant. These receptors came from a male patient between 25 and 39 years old who had an allogeneic stem cell transplant, so T cells may come from the graft donor. Some clones in this sample may be carry-over from other donors' samples.

This clone was seen a single time. The chain recombines TRBV7-6 with TRBJ1-2, with D possibly TRBD1 on 5 matching bases. The CDR3 is made up of 15 amino acids. Germline loops: CDR1 SGHVS, CDR2 FNYEAQ. The V end lost 5 bases, the J end lost 4 bases, and 17 bases lay between the germline ends. CDR3 nucleotides: TGTGCCAGCAGCCCCGGGGGGGGAGTGGGCTATGGCTACACCTTC. It translates to CASSPGGGVGYGYTF.

The sample holds a few counts of this clone. The chain employs TRBV14 and TRBJ1-5; tentative D call: TRBD1 (5 bases). This CDR3 region has 17 residues. CDR1 is SGHDN and CDR2 is FVKESK in the germline V gene. V was shortened by 1 base and J by 5 bases, with 18 bases between the two germline ends. CDR3 in DNA: TGTGCCAGCAGCCAAGTCGGGGGGACGGGTGTGGATCAGCCCCAGCATTTT. It encodes CASSQVGGTGVDQPQHF.

The chain combines TRBV10-3 with TRBJ1-5, with TRBD1 as a possible D gene (5 bases). Germline V gene sequence: CDR1 ENHRY, CDR2 SYGVKD. Between the trimmed V and J ends, which lost 6 bases and 5 bases, there was a span of 11 bases. The CDR3 loop spans 13 amino acids. This chain's CDR3 is CAISGTEDQPQHF. CDR3 coding DNA: TGTGCCATCAGCGGGACGGAGGATCAGCCCCAGCATTTT.

The gene calls are TRBV7-2 and TRBJ1-4; TRBD1 is a possible D gene (6 bases). V dropped 2 bases and J dropped 3 bases, with 13 bases sitting between them. CDR1 and CDR2 (germline): SGHTA, FQGNSA. The CDR3 length is 16 residues. The CDR3: CASSLQGGQSNEKLFF. The CDR3, as DNA: TGTGCCAGCAGCTTACAGGGCGGACAGTCTAATGAAAAACTGTTTTTT.

This chain joins TRBV5-5 and TRBJ2-7; TRBD2 matches 12 bases. The length of the CDR3 is 20 residues. With V trimmed by 2 bases and J by 4 bases, 19 bases remained unmatched. Germline V gene lookup returns CDR1 SGHKS and CDR2 YYEKEE (reference sequence). This CDR3 reads CASSFDAPTSGSHDGYEQYF. CDR3 DNA: TGTGCCAGCAGCTTTGATGCGCCGACTAGCGGGAGCCACGATGGTTACGAGCAGTACTTC.

The J gene is TRBJ2-1, the V gene TRBV10-3; D tentatively fits TRBD1 or TRBD2 (5 bases each). CDR1 and CDR2 (germline): ENHRY, SYGVKD. The germline V and J ends were trimmed by 4 bases and 8 bases, with 9 bases remaining between them. The CDR3 is 12 amino acids. In DNA form, the CDR3 reads TGTGCCATCAGTGCACGGGGCTATGAGCAGTTCTTC. Its protein is CAISARGYEQFF.

The rearrangement uses TRBV7-9 and TRBJ2-7; 9 bases fit TRBD1. Germline V gene lookup returns CDR1 SEHNR and CDR2 FQNEAQ (reference sequence). There are 15 residues in the CDR3. V trimming: 0 bases; J trimming: 4 bases; junction bases outside the gene matches: 4. For the CDR3, the DNA is TGTGCCAGCAGCTTAGCGAACAGGGGGCATTACGAGCAGTACTTC. Encoded protein: CASSLANRGHYEQYF.

This chain links TRBV4-2 with TRBJ2-7; the D is unclear. Germline loops: CDR1 LGHNA, CDR2 YNFKEQ. The V end lost 1 base, the J end lost 1 base, and 11 bases lay between the germline ends. The CDR3 totals 15 residues. Written as DNA, the CDR3 is TGTGCCAGCAGCCAAGGCGTCACGACGTCCTACGAGCAGTACTTC. Amino acids: CASSQGVTTSYEQYF.

This chain uses TRBV4-2 with TRBJ2-5; D is ambiguous. This CDR3 contains 14 residues. The V gene lost 0 bases and the J gene lost 7 bases, with 12 bases spanning the gap. Germline assignment: CDR1 LGHNA and CDR2 YNFKEQ. This chain's CDR3 is CASSQDGQHMTQYF. In nucleotides, the CDR3 is TGTGCCAGCAGCCAAGATGGCCAGCACATGACCCAGTACTTC.

The gene calls are TRBV21-1 and TRBJ2-7; TRBD2 is the table's D call, not checked against the DNA. TRBV21-1 is listed as a pseudogene. The CDR3 contains 18 residues. CDR3 DNA: TGTGCCAGCAGCAAAGTAGAGGATTTTGCCGGCGTAACCTACGAGCAGTACTTC. Amino acids: CASSKVEDFAGVTYEQYF.

The rearrangement uses TRBV28 and TRBJ2-5; D tentatively fits TRBD1 or TRBD2 (5 bases each). The CDR3 has 15 amino acids. Germline CDR1 and CDR2: MDHEN and SYDVKM. Trimming left V 4 bases short and J 1 base short, with 13 bases between. The chain's CDR3 is CASSYPSGTQETQYF. In DNA form, the CDR3 reads TGTGCCAGCAGTTACCCCTCCGGGACCCAAGAGACCCAGTACTTC.

The J gene is TRBJ2-6, the V gene TRBV7-7; D is possibly TRBD2 (5 bases). From germline, CDR1 is SSHAT and CDR2 FNYEAQ (reference sequence). The V and J ends lost 5 bases and 5 bases respectively, with 22 bases between them. The CDR3 length is 18 residues. The CDR3 loop is CASSPLGVPQSRANVLTF. The CDR3 DNA reads TGTGCCAGCAGCCCATTGGGAGTGCCACAAAGTCGGGCCAACGTCCTGACTTTC.

The V and J genes are TRBV7-9 and TRBJ1-5; TRBD1 agrees at 10 bases. This CDR3 is 18 amino acids long. The V gene's germline CDR1 is SEHNR and CDR2 FQNEAQ (reference sequence). V was clipped by 5 bases and J by 0 bases; unmatched bases: 10. The chain's CDR3 is CASSKSSGTGDSNQPQHF. DNA for the CDR3: TGTGCCAGCAGCAAATCCTCCGGGACAGGGGATAGCAATCAGCCCCAGCATTTT.

The rearrangement links TRBV28 to TRBJ2-7; TRBD1 matches at 7 bases. V trimming: 6 bases; J trimming: 3 bases; junction bases outside the gene matches: 11. CDR3 length: 15 amino acids. CDR1 and CDR2 from the germline V gene are MDHEN and SYDVKM. The CDR3: CASRQTGTVSYEQYF. CDR3 in DNA: TGTGCCAGCAGACAAACCGGGACAGTAAGCTACGAGCAGTACTTC.

This chain connects TRBV11-2 to TRBJ2-5; D remains unclear. Trimming pared 1 base from V and 2 bases from J, leaving 5 bases between. The CDR3 spans 13 residues. Germline V gene lookup returns CDR1 SGHAT and CDR2 FQNNGV. CDR3 nucleotide sequence: TGTGCCAGCAGCTTAGTGTTACAAGAGACCCAGTACTTC. Protein product: CASSLVLQETQYF. The full variable domain, in which reference TRBV11-2 and TRBJ2-5 provide the parts outside the CDR3, is EAGVAQSPRYKIIEKRQSVAFWCNPISGHATLYWYQQILGQGPKLLIQFQNNGVVDDSQLPKDRFSAERLKGVDSTLKIQPAKLEDSAVYLCASSLVLQETQYFGPGTRLLVL.

The rearrangement uses TRBV4-3 and TRBJ1-1; no reliable D call. CDR3 length: 14 amino acids. The ends were cut back, 0 bases at V and 1 base at J, with 6 bases in the middle. CDR1 LGHNA and CDR2 YSLEER come from the germline V gene. CDR3 region: CASSQDTQNTEAFF. The CDR3 nucleotides read TGCGCCAGCAGCCAAGATACACAGAACACTGAAGCTTTCTTT.

V and J are TRBV28 and TRBJ1-4; D is uncertain. Per germline, CDR1 MDHEN and CDR2 SYDVKM. The CDR3 spans 11 residues. Trimming removed 3 bases from V and 6 bases from J, with 2 bases in between. The CDR3 nucleotides read TGTGCCAGCAGTTTCTATGAAAAACTGTTTTTT. The encoded protein is CASSFYEKLFF.

The J gene is TRBJ1-4, the V gene TRBV5-4, with 7 positions matching TRBD1. The V gene end was trimmed by 3 bases and the J gene end by 8 bases; junction bases not matched to a gene: 10. The germline V gene has CDR1 SGHNT and CDR2 YYREEE (reference sequence). The CDR3 length is 15 residues. This CDR3 reads CASSSRGRGGEKLFF. As DNA, the CDR3 is TGTGCCAGCAGCTCCCGCGGCAGGGGGGGGGAAAAACTGTTTTTT.

The genes are TRBV19 and TRBJ2-5; D perhaps matches TRBD1 (5 bases). The CDR3 sequence is 14 residues long. Germline loops: CDR1 LNHDA, CDR2 SQIVND (reference sequence). Trimming shortened V by 9 bases and J by 2 bases, and 16 bases separated the two germline ends. The CDR3: CASSDTGSQETQYF. The CDR3 bases are TGTGCCAGCAGTGATACAGGTTCACAAGAGACCCAGTACTTC.